This is a list of T cell receptor beta chains from one sample in a study of T cell responses to AZD1222 COVID-19 vaccine. The repertoire was sequenced with immunoSEQ multiplex PCR; TCRdb's copy has only in-frame clones and lacks some. The sample lists approximately 260,000 clones, 93% occurring once. The source was peripheral blood, collected on day 0 of AZD1222 vaccination. The receptors were gathered from an adult in good health. CDR3s include the opening cysteine and the closing phenylalanine or tryptophan. D genes are given only for firm matches. Only part of the rows carry a size: once, few, many, or a class if the clone is expanded.

.	TRBV30	.	TRBJ2-7	CAWRGQGQLARYYEQYF	TGTGCCTGGAGGGGCCAAGGGCAACTAGCCCGCTACTACGAGCAGTACTTC
.	TRBV15	.	TRBJ1-5	CATRTGTAGPQHF	TGTGCCACCAGAACAGGGACCGCGGGGCCCCAGCATTTT
.	TRBV5-4	.	TRBJ2-6	CASSPPGTSGANVLTF	TGTGCCAGCAGCCCCCCTGGGACCTCTGGGGCCAACGTCCTGACTTTC
.	TRBV7-9	.	TRBJ1-1	CASSRIRTEAFF	TGTGCCAGCAGCCGGATAAGGACTGAAGCTTTCTTT
.	TRBV7-6	TRBD2	TRBJ2-7	CASSLASASGPYEQYF	TGTGCCAGCAGCTTAGCGTCGGCTAGCGGGCCCTACGAGCAGTACTTC
.	TRBV27	.	TRBJ2-2	CASSLSGAPTGELFF	TGTGCCAGCAGTTTATCTGGTGCGCCCACCGGGGAGCTGTTTTTT
once	TRBV6-4	.	TRBJ1-2	CASRPGTLWGGYTF	TGTGCCAGCAGACCCGGGACCCTTTGGGGTGGCTACACCTTC
.	TRBV6-6	.	TRBJ1-2	CASSHSQGGDGYTF	TGTGCCAGCAGCCACTCACAGGGAGGGGATGGCTACACCTTC
.	TRBV19	TRBD1	TRBJ1-5	CASSANRGQHQPQHF	TGTGCCAGTAGTGCTAACAGGGGGCAGCATCAGCCCCAGCATTTT
.	TRBV28	.	TRBJ1-1	CASSLQGVYTEAFF	TGTGCCAGCAGTTTACAGGGTGTCTACACTGAAGCTTTCTTT
.	TRBV6-5	TRBD1	TRBJ2-2	CASRQGWGNTGELFF	TGTGCCAGCAGACAGGGGTGGGGAAACACCGGGGAGCTGTTTTTT
.	TRBV28	.	TRBJ2-7	CASSLIYEQYF	TGTGCCAGCAGTTTAATCTACGAGCAGTACTTC
.	TRBV6-5	.	TRBJ1-3	CASSRTASAGNTIYF	TGTGCCAGCAGTCGGACAGCCTCGGCTGGAAACACCATATATTTT
.	TRBV24-1	.	TRBJ2-1	CATGRPLSGEQFF	TGTGCCACCGGAAGGCCTCTTTCGGGCGAGCAGTTCTTC
.	TRBV6-2/TRBV6-3	TRBD1	TRBJ1-5	CASSSAGGYYQPQHF	TGTGCCAGCAGTTCTGCAGGGGGCTATTATCAGCCCCAGCATTTT
.	TRBV28	TRBD1	TRBJ1-2	CASSSRDRGGYTF	TGTGCCAGCAGTTCCCGGGACAGGGGCGGCTACACCTTC
.	TRBV7-9	TRBD2	TRBJ2-7	CASSRGASGSYEQYF	TGTGCCAGCAGCCGGGGGGCTAGCGGGTCCTACGAGCAGTACTTC
once	TRBV11-2	TRBD1	TRBJ1-1	CASSWGQGGTEAFF	TGTGCCAGCAGCTGGGGACAGGGGGGCACTGAAGCTTTCTTT
.	TRBV28	.	TRBJ1-2	CASSFFSRVHGYTF	TGTGCCAGCAGTTTTTTTTCCCGAGTGCATGGCTACACCTTC
.	TRBV10-3	.	TRBJ1-1	CATVQGEATEAFF	TGTGCCACCGTCCAGGGAGAGGCGACTGAAGCTTTCTTT
.	TRBV28	TRBD1	TRBJ1-2	CASSPRTGPVFVYGYTF	TGTGCCAGCAGTCCCCGGACAGGGCCCGTTTTTGTCTATGGCTACACCTTC
.	TRBV6-2/TRBV6-3	.	TRBJ2-7	CASSSRRGEQYF	TGTGCCAGCAGTTCAAGGCGGGGCGAGCAGTACTTC
.	TRBV2	.	TRBJ1-1	CASSEGREITEAFF	TGTGCCAGCAGTGAAGGGAGGGAAATCACTGAAGCTTTCTTT
.	TRBV6-1	.	TRBJ2-4	CASSESLIMVIQYF	TGTGCCAGCAGTGAGAGCCTGATCATGGTCATTCAGTACTTC
.	TRBV27	.	TRBJ1-6	CASRSIGSNNSPLHF	TGTGCCAGCAGGTCTATTGGCTCGAATAATTCACCCCTCCACTTT
.	TRBV7-2	TRBD1	TRBJ1-2	CASSRRQGVGYGYTF	TGTGCCAGCAGCCGGCGACAGGGGGTAGGGTATGGCTACACCTTC
.	TRBV5-1	.	TRBJ1-2	CASSLLVGSYGYTF	TGCGCCAGCAGCTTGTTGGTAGGATCCTATGGCTACACCTTC
.	TRBV29-1	.	TRBJ2-1	CSVEGGVERNEQFF	TGCAGCGTTGAAGGAGGGGTCGAACGCAATGAGCAGTTCTTC
.	TRBV5-4	TRBD1	TRBJ1-4	CASSPGQGPGEKLFF	TGTGCCAGCAGCCCGGGACAGGGGCCGGGGGAAAAACTGTTTTTT
.	TRBV6-5	TRBD1	TRBJ1-6	CASSYSGTDNSPLHF	TGTGCCAGCAGTTACTCCGGGACAGATAATTCACCCCTCCACTTT
.	TRBV19	.	TRBJ1-5	CASSMGLYSNQPQHF	TGTGCCAGTAGTATGGGGCTTTATAGCAATCAGCCCCAGCATTTT
.	TRBV6-2/TRBV6-3	.	TRBJ1-1	CASSYPAFRGNTEAFF	TGTGCCAGCAGTTACCCGGCGTTCAGGGGGAACACTGAAGCTTTCTTT
once	TRBV28	.	TRBJ2-7	CASRPPSPQAYEQYF	TGTGCCAGCAGACCCCCAAGTCCGCAGGCTTACGAGCAGTACTTC
.	TRBV28	TRBD2	TRBJ2-2	CASSSSGATGELFF	TGTGCCAGCAGTTCCAGCGGGGCCACCGGGGAGCTGTTTTTT
.	TRBV6-1	TRBD2	TRBJ2-1	CASSEALSGGYNEQFF	TGTGCCAGCAGTGAAGCGCTCAGCGGGGGCTACAATGAGCAGTTCTTC
.	TRBV5-6	.	TRBJ1-1	CASSPKVGEAFF	TGTGCCAGCAGCCCCAAGGTCGGTGAAGCTTTCTTT
.	TRBV27	TRBD2	TRBJ2-7	CASSFRGGYEQYF	TGTGCCAGCAGTTTTCGGGGGGGGTACGAGCAGTACTTC
.	TRBV30	.	TRBJ2-1	CAWTLPRLAVSYNEQFF	TGTGCCTGGACCCTACCCAGGCTAGCTGTCTCCTACAATGAGCAGTTCTTC
.	TRBV2	.	TRBJ1-5	CASSEALGRGDQPQHF	TGTGCCAGCAGTGAAGCCCTAGGCAGGGGAGATCAGCCCCAGCATTTT